This TCR beta chain was captured by sequencing in a study of quantifying T cell responses using KT2 cells. At the level of the study: TCR alpha and beta constant-region primers primed reverse transcription of RNA.

The CDR3 runs 15 residues. The V end lost 1 base, the J end lost 0 bases, and 10 bases lay between the germline ends. Germline V gene data show CDR1 as MNHEY and CDR2 as SMNVEV (reference sequence). A single-stranded UMI oligo with SP2 sequence was ligated to cDNA 3' ends. An equimolar mix of RC1.1 and RC1.2 primed the beta chain across TRBC1 and TRBC2. TCRdb fed the UMI-ligation and nested PCR reads into MiXCR, producing one record per CDR3 protein. The repertoire holds some 48,000 distinct CDR3 sequences, around a tenth seen once, with over 9.5% in the top ten. The receptor was derived from a human donor. The V gene is TRBV27, the J gene TRBJ2-7, with D possibly TRBD1 on 6 matching bases. The sample was PBMCs spiked with cells of the T cell clone KT2. The chain's CDR3 is CASSLYPGASYEQYF. CDR3 bases: TGTGCCAGCAGTTTATACCCAGGGGCCTCCTACGAGCAGTACTTC.